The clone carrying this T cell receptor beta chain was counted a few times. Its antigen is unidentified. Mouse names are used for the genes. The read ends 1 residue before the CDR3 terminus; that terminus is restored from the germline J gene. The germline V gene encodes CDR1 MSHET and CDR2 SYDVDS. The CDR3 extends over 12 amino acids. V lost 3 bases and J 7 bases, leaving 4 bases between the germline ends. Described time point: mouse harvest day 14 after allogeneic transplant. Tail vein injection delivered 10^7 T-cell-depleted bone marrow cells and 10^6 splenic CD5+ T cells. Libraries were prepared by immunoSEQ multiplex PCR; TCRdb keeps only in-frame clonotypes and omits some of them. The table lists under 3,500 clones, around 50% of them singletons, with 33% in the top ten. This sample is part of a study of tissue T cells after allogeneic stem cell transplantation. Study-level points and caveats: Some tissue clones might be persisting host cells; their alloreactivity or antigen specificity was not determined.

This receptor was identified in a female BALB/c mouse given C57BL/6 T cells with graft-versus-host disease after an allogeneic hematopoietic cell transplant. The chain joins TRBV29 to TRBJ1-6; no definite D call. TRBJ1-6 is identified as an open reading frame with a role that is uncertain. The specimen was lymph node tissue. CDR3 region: CASSFGNSPLYF. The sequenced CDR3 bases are TGTGCTAGCAGTTTTGGGAATTCGCCCCTCTAC.